The 3 T cell receptor beta chains presented below share a single source sample, sequenced in a study of a mutant IDH1 vaccine in newly diagnosed glioma. Their antigen targets remain unknown. Noted time point: week 5, during vaccination. Topical imiquimod was applied with each vaccine dose, which held 300 ug of mutant IDH1 20-mer peptide. The protocol was immunoSEQ multiplex PCR, while the TCRdb copy is restricted to in-frame clones and leaves out a portion. The table records about 50,000 clones, around 78% of them present only once. Material: PBMCs, obtained from a glioma patient whose treatment included an IDH1 peptide vaccine. The receptors were sampled from a man aged 50 to 59 with glioma.

V and J are TRBV5-1 and TRBJ1-4; tentatively, D is TRBD1 (5 bases). CDR3 size: 14 residues. CDR1 is SGHRS and CDR2 is YFSETQ in the germline V gene. The germline V and J ends were trimmed by 4 bases and 5 bases, with 12 bases remaining between them. The CDR3 DNA reads TGCGCCAGCAGCCAAGGGACGGGGAATGAAAAACTGTTTTTT. Encoded protein: CASSQGTGNEKLFF.

This clone appeared a single time. The chain employs TRBV4-1 and TRBJ1-1; a weak D match, TRBD1 (6 bases). The CDR3 extends over 15 amino acids. The germline V gene has CDR1 MGHRA and CDR2 YSYEKL. Trimming took 0 bases from V and 0 from J, leaving 8 bases between them. CDR3 nucleotide sequence: TGCGCCAGCAGCCAAGAGGGGGCTGTGAACACTGAAGCTTTCTTT. Protein sequence: CASSQEGAVNTEAFF.

The V gene is TRBV5-4, the J gene TRBJ2-1; D is ambiguous. CDR1 SGHNT and CDR2 YYREEE come from the germline V gene (reference sequence). Between the trimmed V and J ends, which lost 4 bases and 5 bases, there was a span of 13 bases. CDR3 length equals 14 residues. The CDR3 nucleotides are TGTGCCAGCAGCCTCCCGGCTAACCACAATGAGCAGTTCTTC. Its protein is CASSLPANHNEQFF. Complete variable domain (other parts from reference TRBV5-4 and TRBJ2-1): ETGVTQSPTHLIKTRGQQVTLRCSSQSGHNTVSWYQQALGQGPQFIFQYYREEENGRGNFPPRFSGLQFPNYSSELNVNALELDDSALYLCASSLPANHNEQFFGPGTRLTVL.